Listed below are T cell receptor beta chains from one sample, sequenced in a study of cytomegalovirus exposure and HLA in healthy donors. Method: immunoSEQ multiplex PCR; TCRdb's copy keeps in-frame clones and lacks some. Found here are approximately 150,000 clones, roughly 80% of them singletons; the top ten hold around an eighth. The sample was PBMCs. These receptors were collected from a woman in her 40s in good health and CMV-seronegative. Each CDR3 is given with its conserved first and last residue. Each record gives: V gene, D gene, J gene, clone size, CDR3 protein, CDR3 DNA. The D gene is left open where the match is weak. Clone size is not always given. Where it is, it says once, few, many or a class for expanded clones.

TRBV7-2,TRBD2,TRBJ2-2,once,CASSLGLVTGELFF,TGTGCCAGCAGCTTGGGACTAGTCACCGGGGAGCTGTTTTTT
TRBV5-8,.,TRBJ1-5,.,CASSLAGAGRQPQHF,TGTGCCAGCAGCTTGGCTGGGGCAGGGCGGCAGCCCCAGCATTTT
TRBV6-6,.,TRBJ2-2,.,CASSYLTGNTGELFF,TGTGCCAGCAGTTACCTTACAGGGAACACCGGGGAGCTGTTTTTT
TRBV7-2,TRBD1,TRBJ2-3,once,CASSLGSRGRGDTDTQYF,TGTGCCAGCAGCTTAGGTTCGAGGGGGCGTGGGGACACAGATACGCAGTATTTT
TRBV4-2,TRBD2,TRBJ2-3,once,CASSQETSGVTDTQYF,TGTGCCAGCAGCCAAGAAACTAGCGGGGTCACAGATACGCAGTATTTT
TRBV6-5,.,TRBJ2-2,.,CASSVGGEVGELFF,TGTGCCAGCAGCGTAGGGGGTGAAGTCGGGGAGCTGTTTTTT
TRBV2,.,TRBJ1-1,.,CASSDFGLGDTEAFF,TGTGCCAGCAGTGACTTCGGGCTGGGAGACACTGAAGCTTTCTTT
TRBV7-9,TRBD2,TRBJ2-7,.,CSSSPWTGFASGSYEQYF,TGTTCCAGCAGCCCATGGACAGGGTTTGCTAGCGGGAGCTACGAGCAGTACTTC
TRBV5-4,.,TRBJ1-6,.,CASSFGPRRSSPLHF,TGTGCCAGCAGCTTTGGGCCCAGGAGGAGTTCACCCCTCCACTTT
TRBV11-3,TRBD2,TRBJ2-7,.,CASSSRGGNSYEQYF,TGTGCCAGCAGTTCGAGGGGAGGGAATTCCTACGAGCAGTACTTC
TRBV19,TRBD1,TRBJ1-5,.,CASSIDGQGTQHF,TGTGCCAGTAGTATAGATGGACAGGGGACCCAGCATTTT
TRBV7-9,.,TRBJ2-7,.,CASPDRRGEQYF,TGTGCCAGCCCTGACAGGCGCGGCGAGCAGTACTTC
TRBV28,.,TRBJ1-3,.,CASSVQGSGNTIYF,TGTGCCAGCAGCGTGCAGGGTTCTGGAAACACCATATATTTT
TRBV7-9,.,TRBJ1-1,.,CASSLTSEAFF,TGTGCCAGCAGCTTAACGAGTGAAGCTTTCTTT
TRBV9,.,TRBJ2-1,.,CASGRWETGSSYNEQFF,TGTGCCAGCGGCCGGTGGGAAACCGGGAGCTCCTACAATGAGCAGTTCTTC
TRBV4-3,TRBD1,TRBJ2-3,.,CASSQGTGGTDTQYF,TGCGCCAGCAGCCAAGGGACAGGGGGCACAGATACGCAGTATTTT
TRBV27,TRBD1,TRBJ2-7,once,CASSYDRGREQYF,TGTGCCAGCAGCTACGACAGGGGGCGAGAGCAGTACTTC
TRBV18,TRBD2,TRBJ2-7,.,CASSPPSGRGDEQYF,TGTGCCAGCTCACCTCCGTCCGGGAGGGGCGACGAGCAGTACTTC
TRBV10-1,TRBD2,TRBJ2-1,.,CASTARSSGYNEQFF,TGCGCCAGCACTGCTAGGTCTAGCGGGTACAATGAGCAGTTCTTC
TRBV11-3,.,TRBJ2-1,.,CASSSGTGEQFF,TGTGCCAGCAGCTCCGGTACGGGGGAGCAGTTCTTC
TRBV7-3,.,TRBJ1-2,.,CASSGNRDNGYTF,TGTGCCAGCAGCGGGAACAGGGATAATGGCTACACCTTC
TRBV11-3,TRBD1,TRBJ2-7,.,CASSSGQRAYEQYF,TGTGCCAGCAGCTCGGGACAGAGGGCTTACGAGCAGTACTTC
TRBV2,.,TRBJ1-6,.,CASSDYTGIRNSPLHF,TGTGCCAGCAGCGACTATACAGGGATTCGGAATTCACCCCTCCACTTT
TRBV30,TRBD1,TRBJ1-2,.,CASNTGEGAGYTF,TGTGCCAGCAACACAGGGGAAGGCGCTGGCTACACCTTC
TRBV28,.,TRBJ1-5,.,CASSSVTGASNQPQHF,TGTGCCAGCAGTTCAGTGACAGGTGCTAGCAATCAGCCCCAGCATTTT
TRBV7-8,TRBD2,TRBJ2-7,.,CASSHKAGGAYSYEQYF,TGTGCCAGCAGTCATAAGGCGGGAGGGGCGTACTCCTACGAGCAGTACTTC
TRBV19,.,TRBJ2-7,few,CASSIDWAYEQYF,TGTGCCAGTAGTATAGATTGGGCGTACGAGCAGTACTTC
TRBV7-3,.,TRBJ2-1,once,CASSLLSTSVNSYNEQFF,TGTGCCAGCAGCTTACTATCGACTAGTGTTAACTCCTACAATGAGCAGTTCTTC
TRBV6-6,.,TRBJ2-7,.,CASSYSWDTYEQYF,TGTGCCAGCAGTTACTCGTGGGACACCTACGAGCAGTACTTC
TRBV27,TRBD2,TRBJ2-7,.,CASSLMGGVYEQYF,TGTGCCAGCAGTCTCATGGGGGGGGTCTACGAGCAGTACTTC
TRBV5-6,.,TRBJ1-6,.,CASSLNSVDSPLHF,TGTGCCAGCAGCTTGAATAGCGTGGATTCACCCCTCCACTTT
TRBV7-6,TRBD1,TRBJ2-2,.,CASRPGQGYTGELFF,TGTGCCAGCAGACCGGGACAGGGATACACCGGGGAGCTGTTTTTT
TRBV4-1,TRBD2,TRBJ2-1,.,CASSRKDGLAGEQFF,TGCGCCAGCAGCCGGAAGGACGGACTAGCGGGTGAGCAGTTCTTC
TRBV28,.,TRBJ1-5,once,CASSLRVGWDQPQHF,TGTGCCAGCAGTTTACGGGTGGGTTGGGATCAGCCCCAGCATTTT
TRBV5-5,TRBD1,TRBJ2-5,.,CASSRTGYLQETQYF,TGTGCCAGCAGCCGGACAGGGTATCTACAAGAGACCCAGTACTTC
TRBV5-1,.,TRBJ1-2,once,CASSLADINYGYTF,TGCGCCAGCAGCTTGGCAGATATTAACTATGGCTACACCTTC
TRBV5-1,TRBD1,TRBJ1-1,few,CASSPGQGTTEAFF,TGCGCCAGCAGCCCAGGACAGGGGACCACTGAAGCTTTCTTT
TRBV9,.,TRBJ2-7,.,CASSPVAGYTTYEQYF,TGTGCCAGCAGCCCGGTCGCGGGCTACACAACATACGAGCAGTACTTC
TRBV7-3,.,TRBJ2-5,.,CASSLSGTDQETQYF,TGTGCCAGCAGCTTGTCGGGGACTGATCAAGAGACCCAGTACTTC
TRBV4-2,TRBD1,TRBJ2-5,.,CASSQGAQGEETQYF,TGTGCCAGCAGCCAAGGGGCACAGGGGGAAGAGACCCAGTACTTC
TRBV7-9,.,TRBJ2-3,.,CASSLAGGADTQYF,TGTGCCAGCAGCTTAGCGGGGGGGGCGGATACGCAGTATTTT
TRBV6-5,.,TRBJ1-2,.,CASSYTLLYGYTF,TGTGCCAGCAGCTATACCTTACTCTATGGCTACACCTTC
TRBV28,.,TRBJ2-3,.,CAVRTPAVDTQYF,TGTGCCGTAAGGACCCCAGCGGTAGATACGCAGTATTTT
TRBV28,.,TRBJ1-4,.,CASSPPRGGYEKLFF,TGTGCCAGCAGCCCTCCCCGGGGTGGTTATGAAAAACTGTTTTTT
TRBV5-6,.,TRBJ2-7,once,CASSLPGREYEQYF,TGTGCCAGCAGCCTCCCCGGACGGGAATACGAGCAGTACTTC